This T cell receptor beta chain is drawn from a study of T cell responses to AZD1222 COVID-19 vaccine. Study results and caveats: Spike-wide coverage was observed for vaccine-associated CD4 TCRs, with dominant responses at 160-218 and 743-854. Nearly half of unique spike-specific TCRs reportedly avoided B.1.351 and B.1.1.7 mutated regions. Mostly white British, mostly female donors; authors suggested clonal diversity may be underestimated.

A single count supports this clone. The antigen remains undetermined. Profiling relied on immunoSEQ multiplex PCR, and the TCRdb table lists in-frame clones only, not all of them. Among approximately 81,000 clones listed, 85% to 95% were seen once. The receptor was derived from an adult in good health. The sample here was peripheral blood, taken on day 0 of MenACWY control vaccination.

CDR3 in DNA: TGTGCCAGCAGTTCCGGGACCGCTGAAGCTTTCTTT. Amino acids: CASSSGTAEAFF. The chain combines TRBV27 with TRBJ1-1; D might be TRBD1 (5 bases). Germline lookup yields CDR1 MNHEY and CDR2 SMNVEV (reference sequence). With 4 bases removed from V and 6 bases from J, the gap between germline ends came to 9 bases. CDR3 length equals 12 residues.